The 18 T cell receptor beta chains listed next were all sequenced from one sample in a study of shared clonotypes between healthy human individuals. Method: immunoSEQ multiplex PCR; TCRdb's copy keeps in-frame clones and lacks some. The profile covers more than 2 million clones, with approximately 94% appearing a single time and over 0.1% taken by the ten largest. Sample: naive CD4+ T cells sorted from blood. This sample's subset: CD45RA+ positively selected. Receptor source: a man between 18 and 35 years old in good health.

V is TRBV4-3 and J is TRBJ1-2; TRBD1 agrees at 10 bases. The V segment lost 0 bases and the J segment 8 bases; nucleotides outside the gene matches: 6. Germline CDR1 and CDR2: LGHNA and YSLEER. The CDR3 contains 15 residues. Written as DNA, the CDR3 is TGCGCCAGCAGCCAAGATGTCGGGACAGGGGAGGGCTACACCTTC. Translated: CASSQDVGTGEGYTF.

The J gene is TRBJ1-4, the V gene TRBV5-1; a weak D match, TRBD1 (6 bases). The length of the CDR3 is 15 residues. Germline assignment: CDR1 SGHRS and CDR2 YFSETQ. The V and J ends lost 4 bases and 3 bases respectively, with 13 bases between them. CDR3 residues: CASSPTGQPNEKLFF. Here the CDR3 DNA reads TGCGCCAGCAGCCCCACTGGACAGCCTAATGAAAAACTGTTTTTT. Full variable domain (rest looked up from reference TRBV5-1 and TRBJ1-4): KAGVTQTPRYLIKTRGQQVTLSCSPISGHRSVSWYQQTPGQGLQFLFEYFSETQRNKGNFPGRFSGRQFSNSRSEMNVSTLELGDSALYLCASSPTGQPNEKLFFGSGTQLSVL.

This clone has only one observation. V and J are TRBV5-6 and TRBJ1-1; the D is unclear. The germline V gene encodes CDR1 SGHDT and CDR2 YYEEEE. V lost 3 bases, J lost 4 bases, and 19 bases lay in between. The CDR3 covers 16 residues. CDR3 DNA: TGTGCCAGCAGCTCTGTGGGGTGGGGTGTTGGCACTGAAGCTTTCTTT. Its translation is CASSSVGWGVGTEAFF.

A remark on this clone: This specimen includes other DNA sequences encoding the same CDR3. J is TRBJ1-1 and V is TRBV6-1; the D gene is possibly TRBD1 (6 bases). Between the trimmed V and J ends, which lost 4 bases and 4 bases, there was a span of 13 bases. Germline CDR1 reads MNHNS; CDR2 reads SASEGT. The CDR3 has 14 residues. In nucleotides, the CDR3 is TGTGCCAGCAGTGGACCACAGGGCAGCACTGAAGCTTTCTTT. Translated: CASSGPQGSTEAFF.

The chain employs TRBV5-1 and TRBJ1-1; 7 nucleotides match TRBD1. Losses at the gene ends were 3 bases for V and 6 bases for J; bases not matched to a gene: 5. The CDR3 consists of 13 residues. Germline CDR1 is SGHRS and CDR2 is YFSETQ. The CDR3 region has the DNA TGCGCCAGCAGCTCCACAGGGGCTGCTGAAGCTTTCTTT. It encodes CASSSTGAAEAFF.

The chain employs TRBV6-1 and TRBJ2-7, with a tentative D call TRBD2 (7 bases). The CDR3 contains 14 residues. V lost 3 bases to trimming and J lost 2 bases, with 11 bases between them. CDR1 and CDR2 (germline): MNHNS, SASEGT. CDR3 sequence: CASSDGGGAYEQYF. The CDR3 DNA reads TGTGCCAGCAGTGACGGCGGGGGCGCCTACGAGCAGTACTTC.

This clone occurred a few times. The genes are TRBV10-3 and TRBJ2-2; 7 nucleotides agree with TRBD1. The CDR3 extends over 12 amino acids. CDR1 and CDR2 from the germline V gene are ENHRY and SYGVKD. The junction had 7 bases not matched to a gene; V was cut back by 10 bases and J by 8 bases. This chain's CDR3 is CATTGVAGELFF. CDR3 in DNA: TGTGCCACCACAGGGGTAGCAGGGGAGCTGTTTTTT.

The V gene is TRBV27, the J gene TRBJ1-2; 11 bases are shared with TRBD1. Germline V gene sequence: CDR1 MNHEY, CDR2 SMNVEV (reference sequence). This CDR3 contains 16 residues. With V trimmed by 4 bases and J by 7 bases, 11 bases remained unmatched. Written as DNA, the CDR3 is TGTGCCAGCAGTTCCCTCTCGACCGGGACAGGGGGTGGCTACACCTTC. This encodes CASSSLSTGTGGGYTF.

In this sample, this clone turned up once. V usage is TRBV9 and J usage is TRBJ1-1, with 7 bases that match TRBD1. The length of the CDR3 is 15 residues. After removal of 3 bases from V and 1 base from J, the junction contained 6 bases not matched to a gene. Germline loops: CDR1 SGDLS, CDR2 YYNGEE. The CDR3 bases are TGTGCCAGCAGCGAGCGGGGACAGAAGAACACTGAAGCTTTCTTT. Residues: CASSERGQKNTEAFF.

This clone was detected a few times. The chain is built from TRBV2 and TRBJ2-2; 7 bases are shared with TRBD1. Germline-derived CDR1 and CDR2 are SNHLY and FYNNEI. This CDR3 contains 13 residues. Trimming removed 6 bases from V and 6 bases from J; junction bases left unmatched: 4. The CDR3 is CASSPQGAGELFF. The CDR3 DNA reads TGTGCCAGCAGCCCCCAGGGGGCCGGGGAGCTGTTTTTT.

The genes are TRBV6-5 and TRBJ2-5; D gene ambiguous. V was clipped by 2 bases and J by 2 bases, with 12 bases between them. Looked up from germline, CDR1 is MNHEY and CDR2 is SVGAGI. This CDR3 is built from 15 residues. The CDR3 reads CASSYVAGFQETQYF. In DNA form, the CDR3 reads TGTGCCAGCAGTTACGTGGCAGGATTTCAAGAGACCCAGTACTTC.

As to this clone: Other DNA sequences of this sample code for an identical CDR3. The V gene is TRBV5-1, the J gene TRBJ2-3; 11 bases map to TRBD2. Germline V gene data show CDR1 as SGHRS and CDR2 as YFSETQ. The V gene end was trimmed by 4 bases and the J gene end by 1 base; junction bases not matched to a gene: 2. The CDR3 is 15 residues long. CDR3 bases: TGCGCCAGCAGCCCGGGACTAGCGGGCACAGATACGCAGTATTTT. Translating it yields CASSPGLAGTDTQYF.

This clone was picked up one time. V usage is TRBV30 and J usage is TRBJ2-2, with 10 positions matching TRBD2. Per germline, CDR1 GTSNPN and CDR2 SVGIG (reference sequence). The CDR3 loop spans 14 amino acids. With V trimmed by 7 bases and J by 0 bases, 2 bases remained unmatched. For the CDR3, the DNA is TGTGCCTATAGCGGGGGGTCGAACACCGGGGAGCTGTTTTTT. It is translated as CAYSGGSNTGELFF.

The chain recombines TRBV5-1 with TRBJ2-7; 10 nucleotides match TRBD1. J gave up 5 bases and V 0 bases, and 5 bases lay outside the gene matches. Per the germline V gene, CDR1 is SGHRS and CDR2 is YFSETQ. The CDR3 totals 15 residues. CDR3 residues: CASSLGGQGINEQYF. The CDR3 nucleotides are TGCGCCAGCAGCTTGGGGGGACAGGGGATTAACGAGCAGTACTTC.

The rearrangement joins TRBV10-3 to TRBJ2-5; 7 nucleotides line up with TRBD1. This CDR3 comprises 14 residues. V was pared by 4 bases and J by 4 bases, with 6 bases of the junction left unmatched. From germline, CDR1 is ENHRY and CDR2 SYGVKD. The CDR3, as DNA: TGTGCCATCAGTGGCAAGACAGGGATAGAGACCCAGTACTTC. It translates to CAISGKTGIETQYF.

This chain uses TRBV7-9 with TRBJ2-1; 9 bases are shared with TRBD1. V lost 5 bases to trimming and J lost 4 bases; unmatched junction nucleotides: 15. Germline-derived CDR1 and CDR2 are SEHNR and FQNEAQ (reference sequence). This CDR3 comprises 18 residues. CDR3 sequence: CASSPLGDRTGVYNEQFF. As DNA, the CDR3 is TGTGCCAGCAGCCCCCTCGGAGATCGGACAGGGGTTTACAATGAGCAGTTCTTC.

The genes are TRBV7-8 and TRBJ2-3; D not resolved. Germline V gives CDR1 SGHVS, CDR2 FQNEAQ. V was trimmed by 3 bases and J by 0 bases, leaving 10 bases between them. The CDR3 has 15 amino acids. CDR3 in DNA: TGTGCCAGCAGCTTGCGGCTACTCAGCACAGATACGCAGTATTTT. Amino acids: CASSLRLLSTDTQYF.

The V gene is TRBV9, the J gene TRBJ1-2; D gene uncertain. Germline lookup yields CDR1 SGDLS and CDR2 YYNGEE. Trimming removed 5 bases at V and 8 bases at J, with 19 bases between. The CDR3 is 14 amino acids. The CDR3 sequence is CASSAPGRVRGYTF. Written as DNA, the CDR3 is TGTGCCAGCAGTGCCCCCGGGCGGGTGCGGGGCTACACCTTC.